Presented here are 23 T cell receptor beta chains from one specimen sequenced in a study of cytomegalovirus exposure and HLA in healthy donors. The PCR contained 60 Vbeta and 13 Jbeta primers. Measured with immunoSEQ multiplex PCR; TCRdb has only the in-frame clones, and not every one. The table lists some 150,000 clones, about 80% of them singletons. The specimen was PBMCs. Receptors originate from a woman aged 40 to 50 in good health and CMV-seronegative.

The chain couples TRBV5-1 to TRBJ2-7, with D possibly matching TRBD2 (5 bases). Germline CDR1 reads SGHRS; CDR2 reads YFSETQ. Trimming left V 5 bases short and J 4 bases short, with 13 bases between. The CDR3 runs to 13 residues. The CDR3 region is CASRRDIKYEQYF. CDR3 DNA sequence: TGCGCCAGCAGGAGGGATATTAAATACGAGCAGTACTTC.

The V gene is TRBV19, the J gene TRBJ2-7, with 10 bases aligning to TRBD2. The CDR3 extends over 14 amino acids. The V gene end was trimmed by 5 bases and the J gene end by 3 bases; junction bases not matched to a gene: 4. The germline V gene has CDR1 LNHDA and CDR2 SQIVND (reference sequence). The CDR3 region is CASSASGSFYEQYF. The CDR3 DNA sequence: TGTGCCAGTAGTGCTAGCGGGAGTTTCTACGAGCAGTACTTC.

This clone was detected once. The chain combines TRBV14 with TRBJ2-7, with a possible D match to TRBD2 (6 bases). This CDR3 contains 14 residues. V was trimmed by 1 base and J by 4 bases, leaving 11 bases between them. Germline CDR1 reads SGHDN; CDR2 reads FVKESK. CDR3 loop: CASSQGGGVYEQYF. CDR3 DNA sequence: TGTGCCAGCAGCCAAGGGGGAGGCGTTTACGAGCAGTACTTC.

This clone came up a few times. The rearrangement uses TRBV6-1 and TRBJ2-7, with D unresolved. The V gene's germline CDR1 is MNHNS and CDR2 SASEGT. This CDR3 has 14 amino acids. V lost 2 bases and J lost 7, with 15 bases in between. The DNA for the CDR3 is TGTGCCAGCAGTGAATTAGACACCACTTGGGAGCAGTACTTC. Residues: CASSELDTTWEQYF.

The chain joins TRBV10-2 to TRBJ2-7, with 9 bases lining up with TRBD1. The CDR3 extends over 15 amino acids. The V gene end was trimmed by 6 bases and the J gene end by 0 bases; junction bases not matched to a gene: 6. Germline-derived CDR1 and CDR2 are WSHSY and SAAADI. CDR3 nucleotides: TGCGCCAGCAGGGGACCGGGACAGGGCTCCTACGAGCAGTACTTC. Translation gives CASRGPGQGSYEQYF.

This clone was counted a few times. This sequence joins TRBV28 and TRBJ2-7; no clear D. Trimming removed 6 bases from V and 2 bases from J, with 5 bases in between. The CDR3 consists of 11 residues. Germline lookup yields CDR1 MDHEN and CDR2 SYDVKM. CDR3 bases: TGTGCCAGCAGCTACGCCTACGAGCAGTACTTC. Translation: CASSYAYEQYF.

This sequence joins TRBV5-1 and TRBJ2-5; D might be TRBD1 (6 bases). The CDR3 spans 14 residues. The V gene's germline CDR1 is SGHRS and CDR2 YFSETQ. Deletions cut 5 bases from V and 2 bases from J, with 13 bases between. CDR3 region: CASRSGQNQETQYF. For the CDR3, the DNA is TGCGCCAGCAGGTCAGGACAGAATCAAGAGACCCAGTACTTC. Full variable domain (rest looked up from reference TRBV5-1 and TRBJ2-5): KAGVTQTPRYLIKTRGQQVTLSCSPISGHRSVSWYQQTPGQGLQFLFEYFSETQRNKGNFPGRFSGRQFSNSRSEMNVSTLELGDSALYLCASRSGQNQETQYFGPGTRLLVL.

The chain uses TRBV5-1 and TRBJ2-3; tentatively, D is TRBD2 (6 bases). The CDR3 runs 16 residues. V lost 0 bases and J 3 bases, leaving 14 bases between the germline ends. Germline CDR1 SGHRS, CDR2 YFSETQ. CDR3 sequence: CASSLGSGATTDTQYF. The CDR3 nucleotides read TGCGCCAGCAGCTTGGGTAGCGGAGCGACTACAGATACGCAGTATTTT.

The V call is TRBV4-3, the J call TRBJ1-5; D not certain. The CDR3 loop spans 16 amino acids. V was clipped by 1 base and J by 5 bases, with 15 bases between them. The V gene's germline CDR1 is LGHNA and CDR2 YSLEER. In nucleotides, the CDR3 is TGCGCCAGCAGCCAAGCAAGCGGTGGGTTTTATCAGCCCCAGCATTTT. Its protein is CASSQASGGFYQPQHF.

In its sample, this clone was seen once. The V gene is TRBV28, the J gene TRBJ2-1; D possibly corresponds to TRBD2 (5 bases). The V gene's germline CDR1 is MDHEN and CDR2 SYDVKM. This CDR3 has 12 amino acids. Trimming removed 6 bases at V and 6 bases at J, with 9 bases between. In DNA, the CDR3 is TGTGCCAGCAGCCTACTAGGCAATGAGCAGTTCTTC. Amino acid sequence: CASSLLGNEQFF. The complete variable domain, with remaining parts taken from reference TRBV28 and TRBJ2-1, reads DVKVTQSSRYLVKRTGEKVFLECVQDMDHENMFWYRQDPGLGLRLIYFSYDVKMKEKGDIPEGYSVSREKKERFSLILESASTNQTSMYLCASSLLGNEQFFGPGTRLTVL.

This clone has just one count. The chain carries TRBV4-2 and TRBJ2-7; 8 nucleotides agree with TRBD1. V lost 1 base and J lost 3; bases outside the gene matches: 11. The CDR3 is 17 amino acids. Germline CDR1 and CDR2: LGHNA and YNFKEQ. The CDR3 loop reads CASSQVWAGGAGYEQYF. CDR3 coding DNA: TGTGCCAGCAGCCAAGTCTGGGCAGGGGGCGCTGGCTACGAGCAGTACTTC.

The chain uses TRBV23-1 and TRBJ1-1; TRBD1 matches at 7 bases. TRBV23-1 is sorted into the ORF group, with uncertain function. The CDR3 is 13 residues long. The V gene end was trimmed by 2 bases and the J gene end by 8 bases; junction bases not matched to a gene: 5. The DNA of the CDR3 is TGCGCCAGCAGTCAACCCAGGGACAGAGAAGCTTTCTTT. Protein: CASSQPRDREAFF.

This chain connects TRBV9 to TRBJ1-1; D is possibly TRBD1 (6 bases). V lost 4 bases and J 5 bases, leaving 15 bases between the germline ends. The germline CDR1 and CDR2 sequences are SGDLS and YYNGEE. There are 14 residues in the CDR3. Here the CDR3 DNA reads TGTGCCAGCAGCCCCAAGTGGGGGCAAACTGAAGCTTTCTTT. This encodes CASSPKWGQTEAFF.

V and J are TRBV27 and TRBJ2-5; 9 bases line up with TRBD2. Germline loops: CDR1 MNHEY, CDR2 SMNVEV (reference sequence). The CDR3 is made up of 17 amino acids. V lost 5 bases to trimming and J lost 2 bases; unmatched junction nucleotides: 12. The chain's CDR3 is CASSPLAGWEGQETQYF. The CDR3 DNA is TGTGCCAGCAGTCCTCTAGCGGGATGGGAGGGGCAAGAGACCCAGTACTTC.

The chain joins TRBV27 to TRBJ2-2; 8 bases line up with TRBD1. Trimming removed 4 bases from V and 1 base from J; junction bases left unmatched: 8. From germline, CDR1 is MNHEY and CDR2 SMNVEV (reference sequence). The CDR3 spans 17 residues. CDR3 in DNA: TGTGCCAGCAGTTCGTTAGGACAGGGAAGGAACACCGGGGAGCTGTTTTTT. As protein: CASSSLGQGRNTGELFF.

This chain connects TRBV7-2 to TRBJ2-1, with D hard to call. Trimming pared 5 bases from V and 1 base from J, leaving 9 bases between. CDR1 is SGHTA, CDR2 FQGNSA, per germline. This CDR3 spans 14 amino acids. As DNA, the CDR3 is TGTGCCAGCAGCCCTGACAAATCCTACAATGAGCAGTTCTTC. It encodes CASSPDKSYNEQFF.

This sequence joins TRBV7-3 and TRBJ2-3; 13 nucleotides align to TRBD2. V shed 3 bases, J shed 0 bases, and the junction held 9 bases outside the gene matches. Germline V gene lookup returns CDR1 SGHTA and CDR2 FQGTGA. The CDR3 has 19 residues. The CDR3: CASSFRTSGRAASTDTQYF. The CDR3 region has the DNA TGTGCCAGCAGCTTCCGGACTAGCGGGAGAGCCGCTAGCACAGATACGCAGTATTTT.

The chain joins TRBV30 to TRBJ2-1; D is uncertain. The CDR3 spans 11 residues. V dropped 6 bases and J dropped 8 bases, with 11 bases sitting between them. Germline CDR1 is GTSNPN and CDR2 is SVGIG (reference sequence). This CDR3 is CACARRDEQFF. The CDR3 DNA follows: TGTGCCTGTGCCCGACGGGATGAGCAGTTCTTC.

The chain uses TRBV4-3 and TRBJ2-3; 10 bases agree with TRBD2. The CDR3 spans 16 residues. V was pared by 1 base and J by 5 bases, with 6 bases of the junction left unmatched. CDR1 and CDR2 from the germline V gene are LGHNA and YSLEER. The CDR3 reads CASSQGTSGIGDTQYF. The CDR3 coding sequence is TGCGCCAGCAGCCAAGGAACTAGCGGGATTGGAGATACGCAGTATTTT.

The CDR3 region has the DNA TGTGCCAGCAGCTTAGTAGAGGGCTATGGCTACACCTTC. This encodes CASSLVEGYGYTF. The rearrangement links TRBV7-8 to TRBJ1-2; no clear D gene. Trimming cost V 1 base and J 4 bases, with 7 bases left between them. CDR1 and CDR2 from the germline V gene are SGHVS and FQNEAQ. The CDR3 contains 13 residues.

This rearrangement joins TRBV4-1 to TRBJ2-5; 12 bases are a match to TRBD2. V shed 4 bases, J shed 5 bases, and the junction held 11 bases outside the gene matches. The CDR3 is 17 residues long. Germline values: CDR1 MGHRA, CDR2 YSYEKL. CDR3 sequence (DNA): TGCGCCAGCAGCCTAGGACGGACTAGCGGGGCCTCTGAGACCCAGTACTTC. It translates to CASSLGRTSGASETQYF.

The rearrangement joins TRBV4-1 to TRBJ2-7; 8 bases align to TRBD1. CDR3 length equals 13 residues. The ends lost 3 bases at V and 5 bases at J; junction bases unmatched: 3. CDR1 is MGHRA, CDR2 YSYEKL, per germline. The CDR3 reads CASSQTGAHEQYF. The CDR3 DNA follows: TGCGCCAGCAGCCAGACAGGGGCCCACGAGCAGTACTTC.

The chain employs TRBV27 and TRBJ2-1; 11 positions match TRBD1. V was pared by 4 bases and J by 6 bases, with 5 bases of the junction left unmatched. Looked up from germline, CDR1 is MNHEY and CDR2 is SMNVEV (reference sequence). This CDR3 is 15 amino acids long. The CDR3 loop is CASSWDRGISNEQFF. The CDR3 DNA reads as TGTGCCAGCAGTTGGGACAGGGGGATCAGCAATGAGCAGTTCTTC.